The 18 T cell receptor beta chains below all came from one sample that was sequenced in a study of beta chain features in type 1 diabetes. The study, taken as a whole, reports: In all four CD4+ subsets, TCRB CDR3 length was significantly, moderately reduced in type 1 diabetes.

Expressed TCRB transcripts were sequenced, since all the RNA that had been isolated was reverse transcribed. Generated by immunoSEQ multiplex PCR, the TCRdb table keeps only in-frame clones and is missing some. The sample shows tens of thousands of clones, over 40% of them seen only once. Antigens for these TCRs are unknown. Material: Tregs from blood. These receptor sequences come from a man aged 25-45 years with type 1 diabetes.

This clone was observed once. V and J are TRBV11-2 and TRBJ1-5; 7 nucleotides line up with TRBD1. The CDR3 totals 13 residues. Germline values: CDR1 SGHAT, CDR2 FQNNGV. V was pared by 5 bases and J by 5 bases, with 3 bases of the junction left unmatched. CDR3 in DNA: TGTGCCAGCAGCCCCGACAGGGATCAGCCCCAGCATTTT. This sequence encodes CASSPDRDQPQHF.

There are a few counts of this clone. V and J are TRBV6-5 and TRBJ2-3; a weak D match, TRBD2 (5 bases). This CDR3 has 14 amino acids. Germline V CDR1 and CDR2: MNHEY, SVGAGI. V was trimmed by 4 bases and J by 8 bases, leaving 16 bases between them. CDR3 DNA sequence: TGTGCCAGCAGTTCGTGGGGAGAGGTCGGTACGCAGTATTTT. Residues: CASSSWGEVGTQYF.

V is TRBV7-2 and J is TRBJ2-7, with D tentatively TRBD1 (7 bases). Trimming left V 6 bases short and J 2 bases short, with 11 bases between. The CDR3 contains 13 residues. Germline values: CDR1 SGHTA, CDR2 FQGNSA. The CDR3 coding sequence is TGTGCCAGCAGAGGGGGCGGGACCTACGAGCAGTACTTC. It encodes CASRGGGTYEQYF.

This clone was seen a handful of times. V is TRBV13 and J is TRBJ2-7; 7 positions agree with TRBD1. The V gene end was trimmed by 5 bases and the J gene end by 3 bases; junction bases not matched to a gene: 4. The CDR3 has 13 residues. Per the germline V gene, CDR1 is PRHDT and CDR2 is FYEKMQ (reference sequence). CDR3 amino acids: CASSPGQYYEQYF. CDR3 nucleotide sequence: TGTGCCAGCAGCCCGGGACAGTACTACGAGCAGTACTTC.

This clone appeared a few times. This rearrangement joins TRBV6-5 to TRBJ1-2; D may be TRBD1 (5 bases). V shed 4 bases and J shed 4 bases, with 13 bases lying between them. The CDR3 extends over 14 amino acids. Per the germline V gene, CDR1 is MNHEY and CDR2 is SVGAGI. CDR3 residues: CASSSGGTSYGYTF. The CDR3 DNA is TGTGCCAGCAGTTCTGGAGGGACGAGCTATGGCTACACCTTC.

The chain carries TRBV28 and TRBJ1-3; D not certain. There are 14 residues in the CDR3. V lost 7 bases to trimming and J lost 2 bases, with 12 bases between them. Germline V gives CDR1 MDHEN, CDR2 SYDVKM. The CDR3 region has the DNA TGTGCCAGCAAGTCGGGAGAGACTGGAAACACCATATATTTT. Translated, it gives CASKSGETGNTIYF.

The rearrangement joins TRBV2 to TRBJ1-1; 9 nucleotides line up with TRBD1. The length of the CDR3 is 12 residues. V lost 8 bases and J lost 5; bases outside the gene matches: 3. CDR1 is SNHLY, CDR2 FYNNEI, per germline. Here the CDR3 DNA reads TGTGCCAGCCACAGGGGGCGGACTGAAGCTTTCTTT. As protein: CASHRGRTEAFF.

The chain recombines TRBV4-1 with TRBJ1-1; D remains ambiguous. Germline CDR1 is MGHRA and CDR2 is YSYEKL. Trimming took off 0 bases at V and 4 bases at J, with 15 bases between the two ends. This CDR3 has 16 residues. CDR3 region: CASSQDRAGLGTEAFF. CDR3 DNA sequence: TGCGCCAGCAGCCAAGATAGGGCGGGATTGGGCACTGAAGCTTTCTTT.

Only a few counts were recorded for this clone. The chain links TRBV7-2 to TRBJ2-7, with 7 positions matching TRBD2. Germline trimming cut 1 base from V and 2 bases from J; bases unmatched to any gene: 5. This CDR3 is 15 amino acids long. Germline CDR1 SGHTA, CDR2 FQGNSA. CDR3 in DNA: TGTGCCAGCAGCTTAGAGTCCGGGGGGACCTACGAGCAGTACTTC. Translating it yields CASSLESGGTYEQYF.

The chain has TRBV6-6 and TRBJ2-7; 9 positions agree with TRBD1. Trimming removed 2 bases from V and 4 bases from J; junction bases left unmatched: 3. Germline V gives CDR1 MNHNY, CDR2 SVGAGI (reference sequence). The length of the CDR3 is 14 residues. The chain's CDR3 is CASSYRDRVYEQYF. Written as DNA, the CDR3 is TGTGCCAGCAGTTACAGGGACAGGGTATACGAGCAGTACTTC.

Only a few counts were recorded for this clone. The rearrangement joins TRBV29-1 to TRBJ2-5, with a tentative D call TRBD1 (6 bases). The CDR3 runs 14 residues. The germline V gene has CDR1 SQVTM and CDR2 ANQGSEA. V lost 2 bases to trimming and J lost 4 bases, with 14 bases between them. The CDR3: CSVEPQGIGETQYF. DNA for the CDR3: TGCAGCGTTGAACCCCAGGGGATAGGAGAGACCCAGTACTTC.

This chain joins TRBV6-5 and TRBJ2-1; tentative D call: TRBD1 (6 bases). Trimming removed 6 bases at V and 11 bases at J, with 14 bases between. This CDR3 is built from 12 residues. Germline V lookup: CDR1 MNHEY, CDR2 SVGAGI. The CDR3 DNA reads TGTGCCAGCAGCCGGGGAGACAGGAAGCAGTTCTTC. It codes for CASSRGDRKQFF.

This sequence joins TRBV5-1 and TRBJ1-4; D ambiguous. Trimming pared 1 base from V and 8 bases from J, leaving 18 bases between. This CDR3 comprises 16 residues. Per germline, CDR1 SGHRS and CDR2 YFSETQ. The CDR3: CASSLFKGGFGEKLFF. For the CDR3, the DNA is TGCGCCAGCAGCTTGTTTAAAGGCGGCTTTGGGGAAAAACTGTTTTTT. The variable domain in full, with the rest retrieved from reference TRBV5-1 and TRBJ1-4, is KAGVTQTPRYLIKTRGQQVTLSCSPISGHRSVSWYQQTPGQGLQFLFEYFSETQRNKGNFPGRFSGRQFSNSRSEMNVSTLELGDSALYLCASSLFKGGFGEKLFFGSGTQLSVL.

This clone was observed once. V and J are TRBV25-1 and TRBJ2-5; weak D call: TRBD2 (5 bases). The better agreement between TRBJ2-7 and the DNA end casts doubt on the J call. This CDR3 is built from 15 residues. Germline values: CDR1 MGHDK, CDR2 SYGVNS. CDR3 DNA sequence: TGTGCCAGCAGTGAATTCGGTGGGAGTTCTTACGAGCAGTACTTC. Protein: CASSEFGGSSYEQYF.

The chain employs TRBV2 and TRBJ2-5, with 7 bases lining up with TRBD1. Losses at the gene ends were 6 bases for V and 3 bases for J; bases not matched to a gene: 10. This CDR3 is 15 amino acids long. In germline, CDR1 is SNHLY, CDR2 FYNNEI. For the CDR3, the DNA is TGTGCCAGCAGCGCTCTACAGGGGCGGGAAGAGACCCAGTACTTC. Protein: CASSALQGREETQYF.

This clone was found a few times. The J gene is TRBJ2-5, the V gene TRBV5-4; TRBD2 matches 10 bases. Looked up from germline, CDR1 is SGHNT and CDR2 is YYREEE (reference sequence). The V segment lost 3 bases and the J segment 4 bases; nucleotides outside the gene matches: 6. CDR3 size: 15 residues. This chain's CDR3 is CASSSKAGGGETQYF. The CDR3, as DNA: TGTGCCAGCAGCTCTAAAGCGGGAGGGGGAGAGACCCAGTACTTC.

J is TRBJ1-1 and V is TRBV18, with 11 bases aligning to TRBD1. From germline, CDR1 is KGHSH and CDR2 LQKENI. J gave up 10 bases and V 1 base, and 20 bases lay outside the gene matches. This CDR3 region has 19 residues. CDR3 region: CASSPHPWTGGAGVEGAFF. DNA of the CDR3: TGTGCCAGCTCACCACATCCCTGGACAGGGGGCGCCGGGGTCGAAGGAGCTTTCTTT.

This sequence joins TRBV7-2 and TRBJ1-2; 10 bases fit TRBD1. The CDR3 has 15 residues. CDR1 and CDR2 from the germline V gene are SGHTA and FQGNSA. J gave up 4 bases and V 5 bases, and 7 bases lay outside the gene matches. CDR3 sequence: CASSPTGGLGYGYTF. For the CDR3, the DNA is TGTGCCAGCAGCCCGACAGGGGGCTTGGGCTATGGCTACACCTTC.